Given below is one T cell receptor beta chain in context. What it binds is not known. Per the germline V gene, CDR1 is SGHNT and CDR2 is YENEEA. The CDR3 has 14 residues. V was clipped by 10 bases and J by 4 bases; unmatched bases: 8. These data are taken from a study of cytomegalovirus exposure and HLA in healthy donors. In the study overall: Early released data had tens of millions of unique TCRs, all coming from HLA-typed donors.

The primer mix had 60 Vbeta and 13 Jbeta primers. Profiled with immunoSEQ multiplex PCR; TCRdb holds only in-frame clones, not every one. The listing contains about 160,000 clones. Points from the study as a whole: Specificity for CMV antigens was confirmed in vitro for a few of the CMV-associated chains. Likely technical artifact: a cluster of highly shared sequence variants.

The sequence came from a woman between 55 and 75 years old in good health and CMV-seronegative. The sample taken for sequencing was PBMCs. This rearrangement joins TRBV11-3 to TRBJ1-5; TRBD1 agrees at 9 bases. The CDR3 is CATLRQGGNQPQHF. DNA for the CDR3: TGTGCCACCTTGCGACAGGGGGGTAATCAGCCCCAGCATTTT.